This is a list of T cell receptor beta chains from one sample in a study of blood T cell repertoires in COVID-19. Sequenced by immunoSEQ multiplex PCR; TCRdb stores in-frame clones only, minus some. Of about 110,000 clones listed, about two thirds are singletons. The sample was peripheral blood. These receptors were taken from a woman in her thirties or forties with acute or convalescent COVID-19. Both conserved end residues are part of each CDR3. D genes are given only for firm matches. Where a row states a size, it is once, few, many or the class of an expanded clone; other rows omit it.

V gene	clone size	D gene	J gene	CDR3 protein	CDR3 DNA
TRBV28	NA	TRBD1	TRBJ1-6	CASNAFSGTGDSPLHF	TGTGCCAGCAACGCCTTCTCCGGGACAGGGGATTCACCCCTCCACTTT
TRBV11-2	few	NA	TRBJ2-1	CASSQNRVSSYNEQFF	TGTGCCAGCAGCCAGAACAGGGTGAGCTCCTACAATGAGCAGTTCTTC
TRBV9	NA	NA	TRBJ1-3	CASSERGPSVGNTIYF	TGTGCCAGCAGCGAGCGGGGGCCTTCGGTCGGAAACACCATATATTTT
TRBV6-1	few	NA	TRBJ1-1	CASSELRTEAFF	TGTGCCAGCAGTGAATTGAGGACTGAAGCTTTCTTT
TRBV19	once	NA	TRBJ1-6	CASSTGDETSPLHF	TGTGCCAGTAGTACAGGTGATGAGACTTCACCCCTCCACTTT
TRBV19	NA	TRBD1	TRBJ1-1	CASSRNRDRLNTEAFF	TGTGCCAGTAGTCGGAACCGGGACAGACTGAACACTGAAGCTTTCTTT
TRBV11-2	NA	TRBD2	TRBJ2-7	CASSLEGPGLAGNDYEQYF	TGTGCCAGCAGCTTAGAGGGCCCCGGACTAGCGGGGAATGACTACGAGCAGTACTTC
TRBV19	once	TRBD2	TRBJ2-7	CASSNRLAGSYEQYF	TGTGCCAGTTCAAACCGGCTAGCGGGCTCCTACGAGCAGTACTTC
TRBV30	few	NA	TRBJ1-2	CAWSRADGYTF	TGTGCCTGGAGTCGAGCTGATGGCTACACCTTC
TRBV5-1	NA	TRBD1	TRBJ2-3	CASSAAKGQGLSTDTQYF	TGCGCCAGCAGCGCAGCCAAGGGACAGGGGTTGAGCACAGATACGCAGTATTTT
TRBV7-3	NA	NA	TRBJ2-1	CASSLRHTILYNEQFF	TGTGCCAGCAGCTTAAGACACACAATCTTGTACAATGAGCAGTTCTTC
TRBV28	NA	TRBD1	TRBJ1-2	CASSSDRAGGYTF	TGTGCCAGCAGTTCCGACAGGGCGGGAGGCTACACCTTC
TRBV5-5	NA	NA	TRBJ1-1	CASSTGEPKGTEAFF	TGTGCCAGCAGCACGGGAGAACCCAAGGGCACTGAAGCTTTCTTT
TRBV5-1	many	NA	TRBJ1-4	CASSMGEATNEKLFF	TGCGCCAGCAGCATGGGTGAGGCAACTAATGAAAAACTGTTTTTT
TRBV3-1/TRBV3-2	once	NA	TRBJ1-1	CASSQGVAAPEAFF	TGTGCCAGCAGCCAAGGCGTGGCGGCTCCAGAAGCTTTCTTT
TRBV10-1	NA	TRBD1	TRBJ2-7	CASSESNDGTGWSYEQYF	TGCGCCAGCAGTGAGTCGAATGATGGGACAGGGTGGTCCTACGAGCAGTACTTC
TRBV28	NA	TRBD1	TRBJ2-2	CASTPGQAATGELFF	TGTGCCAGCACCCCGGGACAGGCGGCCACCGGGGAGCTGTTTTTT
TRBV4-3	few	NA	TRBJ1-2	CASRHLVDRRPYGYTF	TGCGCCAGCAGGCACCTAGTGGATAGGCGCCCTTATGGCTACACCTTC
TRBV15	NA	TRBD2	TRBJ2-5	CATNPGGEETQYF	TGTGCCACCAACCCGGGGGGGGAAGAGACCCAGTACTTC
TRBV6-1	NA	NA	TRBJ2-5	CASSEGTGQETQYF	TGTGCCAGCAGTGAGGGCACAGGTCAAGAGACCCAGTACTTC
TRBV11-1	NA	TRBD1	TRBJ1-1	CASSLDRGNTEAFF	TGTGCCAGCAGCTTGGACAGGGGGAACACTGAAGCTTTCTTT
TRBV3-1/TRBV3-2	NA	NA	TRBJ1-5	CASSQEGVQPQHF	TGTGCCAGCAGCCAAGAAGGAGTTCAGCCCCAGCATTTT
TRBV6-5	NA	NA	TRBJ1-6	CASSRTQGWNSPLHF	TGTGCCAGCAGTCGGACGCAGGGTTGGAATTCACCCCTCCACTTT